The entry that follows covers one T cell receptor (beta chain) sequence. Antigen specificity is unknown. This sample was included in a study of radiation and T cells in renal cell carcinoma. Study conclusions and caveats: Top tumor clonotypes rose in blood 2 weeks post-radiation, then contracted.

Sequencing used immunoSEQ multiplex PCR; TCRdb keeps in-frame clones, though not all of them. This table holds roughly 150,000 clones, approximately 86% found once. Time point: blood 2 weeks post-SBRT. Described treatment: 15 Gy SBRT to primary tumor, nephrectomy 4 weeks later. After SBRT, blood was collected at 2 and 4 weeks, plus baseline. The sample in question was blood, obtained from a patient whose treatment included radiotherapy and nephrectomy. This TCR was sampled from a woman between 50 and 59 years old with renal cell carcinoma.

CDR3 DNA: TGTGCCAGCAGCGTAGCCGTGGGAGGGGAAGGCTACACCTTC. This gives the protein CASSVAVGGEGYTF. The V and J genes are TRBV9 and TRBJ1-2, with a possible D match to TRBD1 (5 bases). The V end lost 0 bases, the J end lost 8 bases, and 14 bases lay between the germline ends. CDR1 and CDR2 (germline): SGDLS, YYNGEE. The length of the CDR3 is 14 residues.